Following are 27 T cell receptor beta chains from one sample sequenced in a study of blood T cell repertoires in COVID-19. Here immunoSEQ multiplex PCR was the method, and the copy in TCRdb shows in-frame clones only, minus some. The table has 140,000 or so clones, under 85% seen once. Specimen: peripheral blood. These receptors were obtained from a middle-aged man with active or convalescent COVID-19.

V is TRBV19 and J is TRBJ2-1; weak D call: TRBD1 (5 bases). The CDR3 totals 15 residues. Germline CDR1 reads LNHDA; CDR2 reads SQIVND (reference sequence). The V and J ends lost 4 bases and 0 bases respectively, with 10 bases between them. The CDR3 spells CASSTTGSSYNEQFF. DNA of the CDR3: TGTGCCAGTAGTACTACAGGCAGCTCCTACAATGAGCAGTTCTTC.

This rearrangement joins TRBV29-1 to TRBJ1-2; D may be TRBD1 (5 bases). The CDR3 is made up of 12 amino acids. The germline gives CDR1 SQVTM, CDR2 ANQGSEA. Trimming cost V 4 bases and J 6 bases, with 12 bases left between them. The CDR3 here is CSVARVEDGYTF. CDR3 DNA: TGCAGCGTTGCCAGGGTAGAGGATGGCTACACCTTC.

The chain combines TRBV5-6 with TRBJ2-7; 12 bases align to TRBD2. V was clipped by 1 base and J by 0 bases; unmatched bases: 5. Per germline, CDR1 SGHDT and CDR2 YYEEEE. The CDR3 loop spans 17 amino acids. This CDR3 is CASSLSLAGGSSYEQYF. The CDR3 DNA is TGTGCCAGCAGCTTGTCACTAGCGGGAGGAAGCTCCTACGAGCAGTACTTC.

This clone has just a few counts. CDR3 amino acids: CASSYYGWREYPDTQYF. The CDR3 DNA sequence: TGCGCCAGCAGCTACTACGGGTGGCGGGAGTATCCAGATACGCAGTATTTT. The V call is TRBV5-1, the J call TRBJ2-3; 7 bases line up with TRBD2. Germline V gene lookup returns CDR1 SGHRS and CDR2 YFSETQ. This CDR3 has 17 amino acids. V shed 3 bases and J 4 bases; nucleotides not matched to a gene: 14.

The chain is built from TRBV27 and TRBJ2-2, with 8 positions matching TRBD1. Trimming cost V 7 bases and J 0 bases; bases outside gene matches: 4. This CDR3 spans 15 amino acids. The V gene's germline CDR1 is MNHEY and CDR2 SMNVEV (reference sequence). CDR3 region: CASTQQGANTGELFF. CDR3 in DNA: TGTGCCAGCACACAACAGGGGGCGAACACCGGGGAGCTGTTTTTT.

The rearrangement joins TRBV7-8 to TRBJ1-5, with D perhaps matching TRBD1 (5 bases). CDR3 length equals 15 residues. Germline CDR1 SGHVS, CDR2 FQNEAQ. The V and J ends lost 1 base and 6 bases respectively, with 13 bases between them. CDR3 bases: TGTGCCAGCAGCTTAGAACGGGGGATCCCTCAGCCCCAGCATTTT. Its translation: CASSLERGIPQPQHF.

This chain connects TRBV7-9 to TRBJ2-3; tentatively, D is TRBD1 (7 bases). Per germline, CDR1 SEHNR and CDR2 FQNEAQ (reference sequence). CDR3 length equals 16 residues. Between the trimmed V and J ends, which lost 5 bases and 5 bases, there was a span of 20 bases. CDR3 loop: CASSQRAAPGGDTQYF. The CDR3 coding sequence is TGTGCCAGCAGCCAGCGGGCGGCCCCAGGGGGAGATACGCAGTATTTT.

The V and J genes are TRBV4-2 and TRBJ1-5; maybe TRBD1 (5 bases). Germline CDR1 LGHNA, CDR2 YNFKEQ. The CDR3 runs to 14 residues. The germline V and J ends were trimmed by 0 bases and 4 bases, with 7 bases remaining between them. The CDR3: CASSQDWTNQPQHF. CDR3 coding DNA: TGTGCCAGCAGCCAAGATTGGACAAATCAGCCCCAGCATTTT.

This clone occurred a few times. The chain has TRBV10-3 and TRBJ1-1; D call uncertain. The V gene's germline CDR1 is ENHRY and CDR2 SYGVKD. Deletions cut 0 bases from V and 9 bases from J, with 11 bases between. The CDR3 length is 13 residues. CDR3 protein: CAISESGGQQAFF. CDR3 coding DNA: TGTGCCATCAGTGAGTCAGGAGGTCAGCAAGCTTTCTTT.

The chain recombines TRBV28 with TRBJ1-2, with 10 bases identical to TRBD1. The V and J ends lost 2 bases and 8 bases, in that order; junction bases with no gene match: 2. Germline V CDR1 and CDR2: MDHEN, SYDVKM. The CDR3 is 13 amino acids. In nucleotides, the CDR3 is TGTGCCAGCAGTTTAGACAGGGGGCTCGGCTACACCTTC. It translates to CASSLDRGLGYTF.

In this sample, this clone turned up once. The chain uses TRBV28 and TRBJ1-4, with D maybe TRBD1 (6 bases). Trimming removed 5 bases at V and 3 bases at J, with 13 bases between. CDR1 and CDR2 (germline): MDHEN, SYDVKM. The CDR3 totals 15 residues. This CDR3 is CASSPQDSSNEKLFF. CDR3 bases: TGTGCCAGCAGTCCACAGGACAGTTCTAATGAAAAACTGTTTTTT.

The chain has TRBV7-3 and TRBJ2-3, with D possibly matching TRBD1 (5 bases). This CDR3 contains 16 residues. The V end was cut by 5 bases, the J end by 2 bases, with 17 bases between. Germline V gene data show CDR1 as SGHTA and CDR2 as FQGTGA. As DNA, the CDR3 is TGTGCCAGCAGCACTAACAGCCCAGGGCACACAGATACGCAGTATTTT. Residues: CASSTNSPGHTDTQYF.

The chain combines TRBV2 with TRBJ1-2, with TRBD1 matching 8 bases. The CDR3 totals 14 residues. The V gene's germline CDR1 is SNHLY and CDR2 FYNNEI. The J segment lost 4 bases and the V segment lost 2 bases, leaving 3 bases of the junction unmatched. The CDR3 here is CASSELGQGYGYTF. The CDR3 bases are TGTGCCAGCAGTGAACTAGGACAGGGCTATGGCTACACCTTC. The whole variable domain, filled in from reference TRBV2 and TRBJ1-2, reads EPEVTQTPSHQVTQMGQEVILRCVPISNHLYFYWYRQILGQKVEFLVSFYNNEISEKSEIFDDQFSVERPDGSNFTLKIRSTKLEDSAMYFCASSELGQGYGYTFGSGTRLTVV.

This clone was observed a handful of times. The rearrangement joins TRBV6-1 to TRBJ1-1, with 7 bases fitting TRBD1. In germline, CDR1 is MNHNS, CDR2 SASEGT. V shed 0 bases, J shed 2 bases, and the junction held 9 bases outside the gene matches. The CDR3 sequence is 17 residues long. The CDR3 loop reads CASSEALQGTTNTEAFF. As DNA, the CDR3 is TGTGCCAGCAGTGAAGCGCTACAGGGGACAACCAACACTGAAGCTTTCTTT.

The chain links TRBV28 to TRBJ2-1; tentative D call: TRBD1 (7 bases). Trimming took 6 bases from V and 7 from J, leaving 19 bases between them. This CDR3 region has 15 residues. Germline CDR1 is MDHEN and CDR2 is SYDVKM. CDR3 sequence: CASSSRGAGVNEQFF. The CDR3 nucleotides read TGTGCCAGCAGCTCCAGGGGGGCCGGGGTGAATGAGCAGTTCTTC.

The chain couples TRBV28 to TRBJ1-5, with TRBD1 identical over 7 bases. Trimming removed 4 bases from V and 2 bases from J; junction bases left unmatched: 8. Germline V gene data show CDR1 as MDHEN and CDR2 as SYDVKM. The CDR3 runs 16 residues. The CDR3 protein is CASSSQTGLGNQPQHF. In DNA, the CDR3 is TGTGCCAGCAGTTCCCAGACAGGGTTAGGCAATCAGCCCCAGCATTTT.

The rearrangement links TRBV27 to TRBJ2-7; 7 nucleotides line up with TRBD1. This CDR3 contains 13 residues. V dropped 3 bases and J dropped 7; count of bases not matched to a gene: 6. Per germline, CDR1 MNHEY and CDR2 SMNVEV (reference sequence). CDR3 sequence: CASSFPGQFEQYF. CDR3 in DNA: TGTGCCAGCAGTTTCCCGGGACAGTTTGAGCAGTACTTC.

V usage is TRBV3-1 (or the pseudogene TRBV3-2) and J usage is TRBJ1-2; D perhaps matches TRBD1 (6 bases). CDR1 LGHDT and CDR2 YNNKEL come from the germline V gene (reference sequence). Trimming took off 4 bases at V and 4 bases at J, with 19 bases between the two ends. CDR3 length equals 16 residues. The CDR3: CASSPQTGQGFYGYTF. Here the CDR3 DNA reads TGTGCCAGCAGCCCCCAAACCGGGCAGGGGTTCTATGGCTACACCTTC.

The CDR3 spells CASRGGMVSDTQYF. The CDR3 DNA reads as TGTGCCAGCAGAGGGGGTATGGTGTCAGATACGCAGTATTTT. This chain links TRBV28 with TRBJ2-3, with a tentative D call TRBD1 (6 bases). Per the germline V gene, CDR1 is MDHEN and CDR2 is SYDVKM. The CDR3 is made up of 14 amino acids. Trimming took 6 bases from V and 4 from J, leaving 14 bases between them.

The chain employs TRBV27 and TRBJ2-3; 9 positions match TRBD2. V trimming: 6 bases; J trimming: 3 bases; junction bases outside the gene matches: 10. Germline loops: CDR1 MNHEY, CDR2 SMNVEV (reference sequence). The CDR3 length is 16 residues. The CDR3 bases are TGTGCCAGCAGACTTAACGCGGGAGGGCAGACAGATACGCAGTATTTT. Its translation is CASRLNAGGQTDTQYF.

The V and J genes are TRBV7-3 and TRBJ2-3; 14 nucleotides align to TRBD2. Looked up from germline, CDR1 is SGHTA and CDR2 is FQGTGA. CDR3 length equals 15 residues. The V segment lost 5 bases and the J segment 7 bases; nucleotides outside the gene matches: 5. CDR3 amino acids: CASSLRTSGRNTQYF. Here the CDR3 DNA reads TGTGCCAGCAGCCTCCGGACTAGCGGGAGGAATACGCAGTATTTT.

The rearrangement links TRBV28 to TRBJ2-2; D unclear. The CDR3 runs 16 residues. V was trimmed by 6 bases and J by 0 bases, leaving 14 bases between them. Germline CDR1 reads MDHEN; CDR2 reads SYDVKM. The CDR3 is CASSVGKSPNTGELFF. CDR3 in DNA: TGTGCCAGCAGCGTCGGTAAAAGTCCGAACACCGGGGAGCTGTTTTTT.

The chain couples TRBV2 to TRBJ1-1; the D gene is possibly TRBD1 (6 bases). This CDR3 has 16 amino acids. Germline V lookup: CDR1 SNHLY, CDR2 FYNNEI. V was trimmed by 6 bases and J by 0 bases, leaving 17 bases between them. This chain's CDR3 is CASSRGKIGMNTEAFF. The CDR3 DNA reads TGTGCCAGCAGCAGGGGAAAGATCGGAATGAACACTGAAGCTTTCTTT.

The chain carries TRBV28 and TRBJ1-5; D gene uncertain. The CDR3 loop spans 13 amino acids. Germline values: CDR1 MDHEN, CDR2 SYDVKM. Between the trimmed V and J ends, which lost 6 bases and 5 bases, there was a span of 11 bases. This CDR3 reads CASRFNPDQPQHF. The CDR3 DNA is TGTGCCAGCAGATTTAACCCGGATCAGCCCCAGCATTTT.

V gene TRBV6-5 combines with J gene TRBJ1-5, with a tentative D call TRBD1 (6 bases). Germline CDR1 is MNHEY and CDR2 is SVGAGI. The V end was cut by 6 bases, the J end by 4 bases, with 10 bases between. This CDR3 has 13 amino acids. DNA for the CDR3: TGTGCCAGCAGGTTAGACAGGAATCAGCCCCAGCATTTT. Its protein is CASRLDRNQPQHF.

The rearrangement links TRBV19 to TRBJ2-1; D is perhaps TRBD2 (6 bases). Trimming shortened V by 5 bases and J by 4 bases, and 15 bases separated the two germline ends. The CDR3 contains 15 residues. Germline loops: CDR1 LNHDA, CDR2 SQIVND (reference sequence). CDR3 sequence reads: CASSVGIAEYNEQFF. As DNA, the CDR3 is TGTGCCAGTAGTGTAGGAATAGCGGAGTACAATGAGCAGTTCTTC.

This clone appeared a single time. This CDR3 is CASSPRGDRPLGGANVLTF. The CDR3 nucleotides are TGTGCCAGCAGTCCCCGAGGCGACAGGCCCCTGGGAGGGGCCAACGTCCTGACTTTC. V gene TRBV27 combines with J gene TRBJ2-6; a weak D match, TRBD1 (6 bases). Germline assignment: CDR1 MNHEY and CDR2 SMNVEV (reference sequence). Trimming took 5 bases from V and 4 from J, leaving 24 bases between them. CDR3 length: 19 residues.